This T cell receptor (beta chain) came from a study of T-cell reconstitution after alpha-beta-depleted transplantation in children. Unique molecular identifiers were incorporated into the prepared TCRbeta library. TCRdb called the PCR reads again in MiXCR, with one record for every CDR3 protein. The sample has about 610,000 distinct CDR3 sequences, approximately 10% seen once; the top ten hold roughly 4%. The germline V gene encodes CDR1 LNHNV and CDR2 YYDKDF (reference sequence). This CDR3 has 14 amino acids. The V end was cut by 1 base, the J end by 7 bases, with 13 bases between. This clonotype was seen a few times.

The sequence derives from a human donor who donated a stem cell graft to a child with acute myeloid leukemia. Here the sequenced sample was PBMCs from the stem cell graft donor, taken from the stem cell graft. V usage is TRBV15 and J usage is TRBJ1-1; the D gene is possibly TRBD1 (5 bases). The CDR3 is CATSRVGVTFEAFF. CDR3 bases: TGTGCCACCAGCAGAGTGGGGGTAACGTTTGAAGCTTTCTTT. Combining the CDR3 with reference TRBV15 and TRBJ1-1 gives the whole variable domain DAMVIQNPRYQVTQFGKPVTLSCSQTLNHNVMYWYQQKSSQAPKLLFHYYDKDFNNEADTPDNFQSRRPNTSFCFLDIRSPGLGDTAMYLCATSRVGVTFEAFFGQGTRLTVV.